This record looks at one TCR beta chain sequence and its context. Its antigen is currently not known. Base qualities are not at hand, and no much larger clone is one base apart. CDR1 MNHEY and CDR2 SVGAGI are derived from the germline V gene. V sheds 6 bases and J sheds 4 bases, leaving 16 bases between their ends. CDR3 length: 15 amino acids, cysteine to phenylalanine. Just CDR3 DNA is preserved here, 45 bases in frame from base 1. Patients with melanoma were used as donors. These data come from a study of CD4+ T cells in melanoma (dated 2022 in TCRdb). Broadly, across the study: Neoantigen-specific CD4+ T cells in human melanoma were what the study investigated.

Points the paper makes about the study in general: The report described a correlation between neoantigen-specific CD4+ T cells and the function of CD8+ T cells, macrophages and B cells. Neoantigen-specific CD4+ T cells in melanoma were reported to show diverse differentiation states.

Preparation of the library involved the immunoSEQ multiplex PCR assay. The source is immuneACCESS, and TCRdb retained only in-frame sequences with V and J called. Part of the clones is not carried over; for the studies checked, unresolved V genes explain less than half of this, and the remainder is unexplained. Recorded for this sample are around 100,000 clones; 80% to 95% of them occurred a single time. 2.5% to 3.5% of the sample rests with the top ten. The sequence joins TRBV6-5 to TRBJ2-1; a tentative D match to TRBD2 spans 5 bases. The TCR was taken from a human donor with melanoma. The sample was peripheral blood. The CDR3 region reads CASSRGIRRYNEQFF. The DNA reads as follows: TGTGCCAGCAGCCGAGGGATCCGGAGATACAATGAGCAGTTCTTC.